This T cell receptor (beta chain) was sequenced for a study of T cell responses to AZD1222 COVID-19 vaccine (dated by TCRdb to about 2021). The study in broad terms: A total of about 230 trial participants underwent TCR sequencing, of whom 200 to 220 received two doses of AZD1222 and some 25 received two doses of the MenACWY control vaccine. Trial participants were enrolled into age subgroups of 18-55, 56-69 and 70-plus years, which contained about 150, 27 and 61 TCR-sequenced participants, respectively. Results and caveats for the whole study, not just this receptor: CD4 TCRs associated with the vaccine covered the entire spike protein, and the dominant responses were in regions 160-218 and 743-854. Participants were mostly white British, with more females than males. The authors suggested clonal diversity may have been underestimated. Conclusions about previously exposed vaccinees are limited, since just a handful of AZD1222 recipients were seropositive for SARS-CoV-2 at baseline. Spike-specific TCR breadth and depth rose significantly after two AZD1222 doses compared with day 0 and with MenACWY recipients. Because no day 14 peak-response samples were available, the repertoires could be characterized only after the peak T cell response. Epitopes outside the regions mutated in the B.1.351 and B.1.1.7 variants were reportedly recognized by nearly half of the unique spike-specific TCRs. The 56-69-year group was small, and its depth increase did not reach significance, likely because of low power.

Points on this clone: This clone's antigen is unknown. Within one base of it there is no much larger clone, and no base qualities were kept.

Trimming removed 6 bases from V and 7 bases from J, leaving 18 bases between the germline ends. CDR3 length: 14 amino acids, cysteine to phenylalanine. The DNA shown is the 42-base CDR3, in frame from base 1. Sequences MNHNY (CDR1) and SVGAGI (CDR2) are obtained from the germline V gene (reference sequence). The CDR3 regions of human TCRbeta chains were analyzed by immunosequencing. The original pipeline was this. Repertoire TCRs were matched against a reference library of SARS-CoV-2-specific TCRs generated with the MIRA antigen-specificity platform. Breadth meant the fraction of unique TCRs that were SARS-CoV-2-associated, whereas depth meant the fraction of total T cells that were SARS-CoV-2-associated. Each spike-specific TCR was assigned to its reactive spike region and to a CD4 or CD8 class using the MIRA data. Log10-transformed breadth and depth values were compared by one-way ANOVA with Sidak's multiple comparisons tests. TCRdb mirrors the immuneACCESS table, restricted to in-frame sequences. Some clones are absent from its copies; in checked studies, under half trace to an unresolved V gene, and the reason for the others is unknown. Clone size and the V and J calls come from that table; the DNA yielded D and trimming. The table for this sample lists approximately 130,000 clones; roughly 87% of them were counted only once. The ten largest account for approximately 9.4% of the sample.

According to the study, the label for this sample's time point signals: about 28 days (+/-7) after the second vaccine dose. AZD1222 recipients given second doses at about 4 weeks or at about 12 weeks were pooled, since spike-specific TCR depth and breadth were not found to differ between the two schedules. The vaccinee samples were drawn from two UK trials, COV001 and COV002, one of which was a single-blind randomized controlled phase 2/3 trial testing AZD1222 (ChAdOx1 nCoV-19) in healthy adults. Trial participant PBMC samples were collected at day 0 and day 28 after the second dose for TCRbeta chain sequencing.

This chain joins TRBV6-6 to TRBJ2-5, with TRBD2 tentatively as D gene (5 bases match). This receptor was taken from an adult who received the AZD1222 COVID-19 vaccine. The sample consisted of peripheral blood, taken 28 days after the second AZD1222 dose. The DNA is TGTGCCAGCAGGGTTCGCGTGCCCGGGGTGACCCAGTACTTC. Its protein reads: CASRVRVPGVTQYF.